This TCR beta chain originates from a study of T cell repertoires in cytomegalovirus infection. The wider study: Public TCR beta signatures indicated both CMV infection and matching HLA type. Study observations and caveats: The ex vivo response was dominated by HLA-C-restricted CMV-specific TCR beta clonotypes.

The CDR3 is 15 amino acids. Germline V lookup: CDR1 MDHEN, CDR2 SYDVKM. After removal of 6 bases from V and 6 bases from J, the junction contained 9 bases not matched to a gene. Of note for this clonotype: Its specificity is not known.

MiXCR was run by TCRdb on the reads, yielding one entry per CDR3 protein. The sample holds around 290,000 distinct CDR3 sequences, 25% seen once. V usage is TRBV28 and J usage is TRBJ1-5, with 9 positions matching TRBD1. Sequencing was carried out using PBMCs. The clonotype was recovered from a human donor in good health (CMV status not recorded). Some clones in this sample may be carry-over from other donors' samples. The CDR3 nucleotides read TGTGCCAGCAGCCCCAGGACAGGGGTTTCTCAGCCCCAGCATTTT. The encoded protein is CASSPRTGVSQPQHF.